This TCR beta chain was recorded in a study of cytomegalovirus exposure and HLA in healthy donors. Study context: Earlier findings included about 120 million unique TCR beta sequences obtained from 150 million to 200 million T cells. Study-level results: Accurate predictions that matched the HLA-A and HLA-B alleles of most subjects were reportedly made from TCR beta sequences. Rare sequences made up most TCRs, while some public TCRs were found in many donors. In vitro testing confirmed a few CMV-associated chains as specific for CMV antigens.

Worth noting for this clone: Its antigen remains unknown.

Vbeta (60) and Jbeta (13) primers were used in the PCR. The table came from immunoSEQ multiplex PCR; TCRdb's copy has only in-frame clones and leaves some out. The table lists about 190,000 clones, 81% of them singletons. Sequencing was performed on PBMCs. This sequence originates from a man in his fifties or sixties in good health and CMV-seronegative.

The CDR3 reads CASTPQGFSTEAFF. Here the CDR3 DNA reads TGTGCCAGCACTCCACAGGGTTTTTCGACTGAAGCTTTCTTT. The gene calls are TRBV7-9 and TRBJ1-1; D might be TRBD1 (6 bases). Germline V gives CDR1 SEHNR, CDR2 FQNEAQ (reference sequence). V was shortened by 7 bases and J by 5 bases, with 17 bases between the two germline ends. The CDR3 has 14 residues.